There are many counts of the clone carrying this T cell receptor (beta chain). Its antigen remains unidentified. These data come from a study of T cell clonality in common variable immunodeficiency. Repertoires were generated with immunoSEQ multiplex PCR, while TCRdb's copy carries only in-frame clones and drops some. The record shows about 55,000 clones for this sample, with no singletons present. Study outcomes and limitations: Shared TCRbeta clones were fewer between CVID subjects than controls. Fewer deletions and N-nucleotide insertions were reportedly seen in common variable immunodeficiency TCR beta sequences. CVID subjects had higher TCRbeta clonality than healthy controls, most marked in about a third.

The clonotype originates from a person aged 18 to 70 in good health. The sample was peripheral blood mononuclear cells.

CDR3 bases read: TGTGCCAGTAGTATAAAACTTTGGCGGGGCTCCTACAATGAG. Translated: CASSIKLWRGSYNE. The full CDR3 is CASSIKLWRGSYNEQFF. J is TRBJ2-1 and V is TRBV19, with D possibly matching TRBD2 (6 bases). The read halts 3 residues ahead of the CDR3 end, with the missing end drawn from the germline J gene. The CDR3 consists of 17 residues. Trimming left V 2 bases short and J 0 bases short, with 14 bases between. Germline V lookup: CDR1 LNHDA, CDR2 SQIVND (reference sequence).